This TCR beta chain was identified in a study of cytomegalovirus exposure and HLA in healthy donors. The study, taken as a whole, reports: Rates of TCR association differed by HLA locus in a later analysis, with DRB1 highest and HLA-C lowest. Later analysis identified about 17,000 TCR beta sequences associated with HLA alleles, using a false discovery rate threshold of 0.05.

PCR used 60 Vbeta primers and 13 Jbeta primers. The data were produced by immunoSEQ multiplex PCR, yet TCRdb's version contains in-frame clones alone and is incomplete. This repertoire shows roughly 120,000 clones, around three quarters found once; its top ten account for 9.5% to 15%. The ends were cut back, 0 bases at V and 14 bases at J, with 21 bases in the middle. The CDR3 loop spans 15 amino acids. Germline CDR1 and CDR2: MNHNY and SVGAGI (reference sequence). Though nominally healthy at sampling, donors likely had unrecorded immune exposures. With respect to this clone: Antigen: not known.

The sequence came from a woman between 40 and 50 years old in good health and CMV-seropositive. The sample consisted of PBMCs. The rearrangement links TRBV6-6 to TRBJ2-3; no clear D. The CDR3 DNA sequence: TGTGCCAGCAGTTACTCGTTACGGAGCCCTCTCTTGCTGTATTTT. It translates to CASSYSLRSPLLLYF.